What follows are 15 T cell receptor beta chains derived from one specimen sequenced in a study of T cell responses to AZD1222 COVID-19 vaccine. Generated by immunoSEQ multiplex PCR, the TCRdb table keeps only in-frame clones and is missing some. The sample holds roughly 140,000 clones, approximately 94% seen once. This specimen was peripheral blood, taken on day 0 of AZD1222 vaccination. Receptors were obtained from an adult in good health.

This CDR3 reads CASSLALIRTGGGYTF. In DNA form, the CDR3 reads TGTGCCAGCAGCTTAGCGCTAATTAGGACAGGGGGTGGCTACACCTTC. The gene calls are TRBV7-8 and TRBJ1-2; the match to TRBD1 covers 10 bases. Germline V gene lookup returns CDR1 SGHVS and CDR2 FQNEAQ. V trimming: 0 bases; J trimming: 7 bases; junction bases outside the gene matches: 8. The CDR3 loop spans 16 amino acids.

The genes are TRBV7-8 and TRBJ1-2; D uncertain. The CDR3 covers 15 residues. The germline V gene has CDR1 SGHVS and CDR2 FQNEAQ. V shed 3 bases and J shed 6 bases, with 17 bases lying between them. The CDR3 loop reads CASSFGMGFRDGYTF. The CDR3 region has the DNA TGTGCCAGCAGCTTCGGTATGGGCTTCCGGGATGGCTACACCTTC.

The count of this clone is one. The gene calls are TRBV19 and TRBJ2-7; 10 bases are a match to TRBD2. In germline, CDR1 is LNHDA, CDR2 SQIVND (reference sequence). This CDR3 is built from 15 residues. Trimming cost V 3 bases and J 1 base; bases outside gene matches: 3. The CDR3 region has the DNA TGTGCCAGTAGTATCCGACTAGCGGGTTCCTACGAGCAGTACTTC. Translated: CASSIRLAGSYEQYF.

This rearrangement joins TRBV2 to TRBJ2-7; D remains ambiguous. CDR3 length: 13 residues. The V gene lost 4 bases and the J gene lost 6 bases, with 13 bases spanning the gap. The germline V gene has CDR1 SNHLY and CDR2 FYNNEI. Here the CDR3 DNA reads TGTGCCAGCAGTGGAGAAGTGGAGCGCGAGCAGTACTTC. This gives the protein CASSGEVEREQYF.

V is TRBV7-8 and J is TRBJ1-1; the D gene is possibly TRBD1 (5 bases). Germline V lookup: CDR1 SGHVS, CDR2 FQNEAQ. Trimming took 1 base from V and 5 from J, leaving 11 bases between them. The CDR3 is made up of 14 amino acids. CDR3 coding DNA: TGTGCCAGCAGCTTAGGGGAGGGGAAGACTGAAGCTTTCTTT. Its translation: CASSLGEGKTEAFF. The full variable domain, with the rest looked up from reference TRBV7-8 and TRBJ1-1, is GAGVSQSPRYKVAKRGQDVALRCDPISGHVSLFWYQQALGQGPEFLTYFQNEAQLDKSGLPSDRFFAERPEGSVSTLKIQRTQQEDSAVYLCASSLGEGKTEAFFGQGTRLTVV.

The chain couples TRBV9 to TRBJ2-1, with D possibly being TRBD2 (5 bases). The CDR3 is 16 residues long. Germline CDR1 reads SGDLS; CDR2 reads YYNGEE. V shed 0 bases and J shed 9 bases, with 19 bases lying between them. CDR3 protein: CASSVVGTSLATEQFF. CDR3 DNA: TGTGCCAGCAGCGTAGTGGGTACTAGTTTGGCAACTGAGCAGTTCTTC.

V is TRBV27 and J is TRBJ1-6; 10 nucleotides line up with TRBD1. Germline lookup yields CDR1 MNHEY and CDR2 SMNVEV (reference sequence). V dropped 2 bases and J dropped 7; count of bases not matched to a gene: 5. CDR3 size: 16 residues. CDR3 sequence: CASSLQRQGANSPLHF. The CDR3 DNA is TGTGCCAGCAGTTTACAAAGACAGGGGGCAAATTCACCCCTCCACTTT.

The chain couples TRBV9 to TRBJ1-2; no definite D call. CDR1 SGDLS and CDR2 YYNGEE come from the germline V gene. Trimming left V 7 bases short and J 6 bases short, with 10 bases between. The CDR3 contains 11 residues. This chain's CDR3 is CASGELNGYTF. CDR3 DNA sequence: TGTGCCAGCGGGGAGCTGAATGGCTACACCTTC.

CDR3 in DNA: TGTGCCAGCAGTTGGGCAGTCTACAATGAGCAGTTCTTC. The encoded protein is CASSWAVYNEQFF. The J gene is TRBJ2-1, the V gene TRBV6-5; D is ambiguous. V lost 4 bases and J lost 3, with 7 bases in between. Germline CDR1 reads MNHEY; CDR2 reads SVGAGI. The CDR3 is made up of 13 amino acids.

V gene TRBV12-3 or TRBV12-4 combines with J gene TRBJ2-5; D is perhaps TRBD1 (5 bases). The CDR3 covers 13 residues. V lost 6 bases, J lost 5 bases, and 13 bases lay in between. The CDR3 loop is CASSPGLGETQYF. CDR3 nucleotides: TGTGCCAGCAGCCCAGGGCTTGGGGAGACCCAGTACTTC.

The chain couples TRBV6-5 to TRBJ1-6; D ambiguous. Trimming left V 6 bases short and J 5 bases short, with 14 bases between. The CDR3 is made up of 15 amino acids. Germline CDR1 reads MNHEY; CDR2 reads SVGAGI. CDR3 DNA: TGTGCCAGCAGCCCCCAGGTTTCCCATAATTCACCCCTCCACTTT. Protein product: CASSPQVSHNSPLHF.

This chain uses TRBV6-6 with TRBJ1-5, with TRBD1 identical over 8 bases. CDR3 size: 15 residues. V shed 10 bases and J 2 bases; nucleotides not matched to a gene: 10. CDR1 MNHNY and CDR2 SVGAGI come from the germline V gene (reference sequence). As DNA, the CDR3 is TGTGCCACCAGGGGCCAGGGGGCTGGCAATCAGCCCCAGCATTTT. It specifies CATRGQGAGNQPQHF.

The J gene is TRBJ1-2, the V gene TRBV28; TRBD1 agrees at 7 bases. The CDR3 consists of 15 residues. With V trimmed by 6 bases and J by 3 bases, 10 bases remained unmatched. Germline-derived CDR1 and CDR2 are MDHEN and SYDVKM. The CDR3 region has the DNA TGTGCCAGCAGCTCGGGAGGGGGCAAGGACTATGGCTACACCTTC. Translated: CASSSGGGKDYGYTF.

The DNA for the CDR3 is TGTGCCAGCAGCTTAGTAAGGGCACTTCTAAAGGGCCACGAGCAGTACTTC. It codes for CASSLVRALLKGHEQYF. The V call is TRBV11-3, the J call TRBJ2-7; D not resolved. The V end was cut by 1 base, the J end by 5 bases, with 21 bases between. The CDR3 length is 17 residues. Germline loops: CDR1 SGHNT, CDR2 YENEEA.

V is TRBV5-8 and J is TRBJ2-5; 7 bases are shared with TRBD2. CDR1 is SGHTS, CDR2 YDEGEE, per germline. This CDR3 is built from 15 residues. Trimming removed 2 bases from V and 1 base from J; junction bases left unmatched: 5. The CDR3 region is CASSFLGTTQETQYF. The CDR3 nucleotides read TGTGCCAGCAGCTTTCTAGGGACTACCCAAGAGACCCAGTACTTC. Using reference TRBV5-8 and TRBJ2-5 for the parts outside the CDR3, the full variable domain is EAGVTQSPTHLIKTRGQQATLRCSPISGHTSVYWYQQALGLGLQFLLWYDEGEERNRGNFPPRFSGRQFPNYSSELNVNALELEDSALYLCASSFLGTTQETQYFGPGTRLLVL.